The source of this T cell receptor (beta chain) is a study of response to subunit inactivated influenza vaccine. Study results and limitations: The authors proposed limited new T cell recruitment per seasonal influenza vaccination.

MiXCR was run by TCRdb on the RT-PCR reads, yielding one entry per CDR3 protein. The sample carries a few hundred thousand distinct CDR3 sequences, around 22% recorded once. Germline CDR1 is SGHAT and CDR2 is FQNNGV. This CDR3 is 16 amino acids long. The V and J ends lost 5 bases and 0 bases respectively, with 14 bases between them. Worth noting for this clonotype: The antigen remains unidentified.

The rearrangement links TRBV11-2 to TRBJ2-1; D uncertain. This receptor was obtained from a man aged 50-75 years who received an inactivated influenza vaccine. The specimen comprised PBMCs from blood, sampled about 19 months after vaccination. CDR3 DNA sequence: TGTGCCAGCAGCCCCTTGTCGCCTAGCTCCTACAATGAGCAGTTCTTC. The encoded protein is CASSPLSPSSYNEQFF.